This T cell receptor (beta chain) was captured in a study of T cells in Graves' hyperthyroidism and ophthalmopathy. TCR beta CDR3 regions were amplified from RNA. During a first-round RT-PCR of the TCR CDR3, the HTBI primer set was used. TCRdb redid the calling of the multiplex PCR reads with MiXCR, one entry per CDR3 protein. The table lists 50,000 to 60,000 distinct CDR3 sequences, just under 50% of them singletons. Germline V gene lookup returns CDR1 DFQATT and CDR2 SNEGSKA (reference sequence). V was trimmed by 7 bases and J by 12 bases, leaving 19 bases between them. The CDR3 is made up of 12 amino acids. Diagnosis rested on symptoms, serum thyroxine and TRAb, thyroid ultrasound, and orbital computed tomography.

The rearrangement links TRBV20-1 to TRBJ1-5; a weak D match, TRBD1 (6 bases). The TCR comes from a woman in her 30s with Graves' ophthalmopathy. Material: blood. CDR3 in DNA: TGCAGTGTTAAATGGGGGGGCCGGGGCCAGCATTTT. This encodes CSVKWGGRGQHF.